The rows below give T cell receptor beta chains drawn from one sample of a study of blood T cell repertoires in COVID-19. TCRdb's copy holds only in-frame clones and misses some; the assay was immunoSEQ multiplex PCR. The table has 50,000 to 65,000 clones, around 85% seen once. The sequenced sample was peripheral blood. Source of these receptors: a human donor in a cohort sampled during active COVID-19. Both conserved end residues are part of each CDR3. D genes are given only for firm matches. Where a row states a size, it is once, few, many or the class of an expanded clone; other rows omit it.

cdr3_aa	cdr3_nt	clone_size	v_call	d_call	j_call
CASSSGLAGGPDTQYF	TGTGCCAGCAGCTCCGGACTAGCGGGAGGACCAGATACGCAGTATTTT	-	TRBV9	TRBD2	TRBJ2-3
CASSLGLAPDTQYF	TGTGCCAGCAGCTTAGGTCTAGCGCCAGATACGCAGTATTTT	-	TRBV11-3	-	TRBJ2-3
CASSPTGTNEKLFF	TGTGCCAGCAGTCCTACGGGGACTAATGAAAAACTGTTTTTT	-	TRBV5-4	-	TRBJ1-4
CASSTPGQGAPLHF	TGTGCCAGCAGCACCCCGGGACAGGGGGCACCCCTCCACTTT	-	TRBV3-1/TRBV3-2	TRBD1	TRBJ1-6
CASSDYRGANNEQFF	TGCGCCAGCAGCGACTACAGGGGGGCAAACAATGAGCAGTTCTTC	-	TRBV5-1	TRBD1	TRBJ2-1
CASSLEPGTDTQYF	TGCGCCAGCAGCTTGGAACCAGGCACAGATACGCAGTATTTT	-	TRBV5-1	-	TRBJ2-3
CASSLISGGYEQYF	TGTGCCAGCAGCCTTATATCGGGGGGCTACGAGCAGTACTTC	-	TRBV4-2	TRBD2	TRBJ2-7
CASSGEAGGYNEQFF	TGCGCCAGCAGCGGGGAAGCGGGGGGATACAATGAGCAGTTCTTC	-	TRBV5-1	TRBD2	TRBJ2-1
CASSFTEAGTGRDEQYF	TGTGCCAGCAGCTTTACCGAAGCGGGGACCGGTCGGGACGAGCAGTACTTC	-	TRBV7-9	TRBD2	TRBJ2-7
CASSQDLGGRIGVRETQYF	TGTGCCAGCAGCCAAGATCTGGGCGGGAGGATTGGAGTCCGAGAGACCCAGTACTTC	once	TRBV3-1/TRBV3-2	TRBD2	TRBJ2-5
CASSQDLRLAGGETQYF	TGTGCCAGCAGCCAAGATCTTCGACTAGCGGGAGGAGAGACCCAGTACTTC	-	TRBV3-1/TRBV3-2	TRBD2	TRBJ2-5
CASGGRGGIDYGYTF	TGTGCCAGCGGGGGGAGGGGAGGGATCGACTATGGCTACACCTTC	-	TRBV6-5	-	TRBJ1-2
CASTPSGGGQPQHF	TGTGCCAGCACCCCTAGCGGGGGAGGACAGCCCCAGCATTTT	-	TRBV27	-	TRBJ1-5
CASRTGLTGELFF	TGTGCCAGCAGAACAGGGTTAACCGGGGAGCTGTTTTTT	-	TRBV28	-	TRBJ2-2
CASSGTSGSSDTQYF	TGTGCCAGCAGCGGGACTAGCGGGAGTTCAGATACGCAGTATTTT	-	TRBV6-5	TRBD2	TRBJ2-3
CASSQGLAGWDEQYF	TGTGCCAGCAGCCAAGGACTAGCGGGATGGGACGAGCAGTACTTC	-	TRBV5-4	TRBD2	TRBJ2-7
CASSQGDSWGEQFF	TGTGCCAGCAGCCAGGGGGACAGCTGGGGTGAGCAGTTCTTC	-	TRBV3-1/TRBV3-2	TRBD1	TRBJ2-1
CASSLDRGQPQHF	TGTGCCAGCAGCTTAGATCGAGGTCAGCCCCAGCATTTT	-	TRBV11-2	-	TRBJ1-5
CASSVHSGATNEKLFF	TGTGCCAGCAGCGTCCACAGCGGGGCGACTAATGAAAAACTGTTTTTT	-	TRBV5-6	-	TRBJ1-4
CSVVIQGWTEAFF	TGCAGCGTGGTTATACAGGGCTGGACTGAAGCTTTCTTT	-	TRBV29-1	-	TRBJ1-1
CASSLSSYEQYF	TGTGCCAGCAGCCTGAGCTCCTACGAGCAGTACTTC	-	TRBV7-2	-	TRBJ2-7
CASRLLSSNQPQHF	TGTGCCAGCAGGTTATTATCGAGCAATCAGCCCCAGCATTTT	-	TRBV6-5	-	TRBJ1-5
CASSVGTSGGHGEQFF	TGTGCCAGCAGCGTAGGGACTAGCGGGGGGCACGGTGAGCAGTTCTTC	-	TRBV9	TRBD2	TRBJ2-1
CASSPPTSGGRETQYF	TGTGCCAGCTCACCCCCGACTAGCGGGGGCCGAGAGACCCAGTACTTC	-	TRBV18	TRBD2	TRBJ2-5
CAWSPGLAVNQPQHF	TGTGCCTGGAGTCCCGGGTTGGCAGTCAATCAGCCCCAGCATTTT	-	TRBV30	-	TRBJ1-5
CASTRGGGTEAFF	TGTGCCAGTACCAGGGGCGGCGGCACTGAAGCTTTCTTT	-	TRBV12-3/TRBV12-4	-	TRBJ1-1
CASSRDRSMNTEAFF	TGTGCCAGCAGCCGGGACAGGTCTATGAACACTGAAGCTTTCTTT	-	TRBV27	TRBD1	TRBJ1-1
CASSERGKGQDGYTF	TGTGCCAGCAGTGAAAGAGGGAAAGGACAGGATGGCTACACCTTC	once	TRBV6-1	TRBD1	TRBJ1-2
CASKGQGVRAFF	TGTGCCAGCAAGGGACAGGGGGTGAGAGCTTTCTTT	-	TRBV2	TRBD1	TRBJ1-1
CASHRQGSQPQHF	TGTGCCAGCCACCGACAGGGAAGTCAGCCCCAGCATTTT	once	TRBV28	TRBD1	TRBJ1-5
CASSRGTGPYEQYF	TGTGCCAGCAGCCGGGGGACAGGGCCCTACGAGCAGTACTTC	-	TRBV5-8	TRBD1	TRBJ2-7
CASSLGAAGGGASYEQYF	TGCGCCAGCAGCTTGGGAGCGGCGGGCGGGGGGGCCTCCTACGAGCAGTACTTC	-	TRBV5-1	TRBD2	TRBJ2-7
CASSELREASPLHF	TGTGCCAGCAGTGAATTGCGGGAAGCCTCACCCCTCCACTTT	-	TRBV6-1	-	TRBJ1-6
CASSPTTGAGNTIYF	TGTGCCAGCTCGCCTACGACGGGGGCTGGAAACACCATATATTTT	-	TRBV18	-	TRBJ1-3
CASEPHGQINSPLHF	TGTGCCAGCGAGCCCCATGGACAGATTAATTCACCCCTCCACTTT	-	TRBV2	-	TRBJ1-6
CASSQDSRYGYTF	TGTGCCAGCAGCCAAGACTCCCGCTATGGCTACACCTTC	-	TRBV27	-	TRBJ1-2
CASSDQGGAGELFF	TGCGCCAGCAGCGACCAGGGGGGCGCCGGGGAGCTGTTTTTT	-	TRBV5-1	-	TRBJ2-2
CASSPSRDSPGQYF	TGTGCCAGCAGTCCCAGCCGGGACAGCCCTGGGCAGTACTTC	-	TRBV7-8	TRBD1	TRBJ2-7
CASSLAGLESPLHF	TGTGCCAGCAGCTTGGCAGGGTTAGAATCACCCCTCCACTTT	-	TRBV5-4	-	TRBJ1-6
CASSHIAWSEGNQPQHF	TGTGCCAGCAGCCACATCGCCTGGTCTGAGGGCAATCAGCCCCAGCATTTT	-	TRBV3-1/TRBV3-2	-	TRBJ1-5